Listed here are 2 T cell receptor beta chains from one sample, sequenced in a study of T cells in Graves' hyperthyroidism and ophthalmopathy. Researchers took RNA transcripts and amplified the TCR beta CDR3 regions from them. In the first-round RT-PCR of the TCR CDR3, the HTBI primer set was used. TCRdb independently ran MiXCR on the multiplex PCR reads; one entry per CDR3 protein. Among hundreds of thousands of distinct CDR3 sequences, more than 15% were seen once, and the ten largest hold over 12%. What was sequenced was blood. The receptors derive from a woman aged 18-29 years with Graves' hyperthyroidism.

The genes are TRBV5-8 and TRBJ2-2; no reliable D call. CDR1 SGHTS and CDR2 YDEGEE come from the germline V gene. Trimming stripped 0 bases from V and 1 base from J, with 10 bases between. CDR3 size: 16 residues. In DNA, the CDR3 is TGTGCCAGCAGCTTGGTTTTGGGCCGGAACACCGGGGAGCTGTTTTTT. Encoded protein: CASSLVLGRNTGELFF.

The J gene is TRBJ2-1, the V gene TRBV6-1, with D possibly matching TRBD1 (6 bases). The germline V gene encodes CDR1 MNHNS and CDR2 SASEGT. Trimming stripped 5 bases from V and 6 bases from J, with 11 bases between. CDR3 size: 13 residues. CDR3 in amino acids: CASSRTAGNEQFF. CDR3 DNA sequence: TGTGCCAGCAGTAGGACAGCTGGCAATGAGCAGTTCTTC.